The 18 T cell receptor beta chains listed next were all sequenced from one sample in a study of blood T cell repertoires in COVID-19. Sequencing was performed with immunoSEQ multiplex PCR; in TCRdb, only in-frame clones are kept and a portion is missing. The repertoire includes approximately 260,000 clones, 85% to 90% of them detected once, and about 4% sits in the top ten. The sample comprised peripheral blood. The receptors originated from a man aged 18 to 35 with active or convalescent COVID-19.

The chain uses TRBV18 and TRBJ2-7; D is uncertain. CDR1 is KGHSH and CDR2 is LQKENI in the germline V gene. The V end was cut by 3 bases, the J end by 0 bases, with 9 bases between. The CDR3 has 14 residues. The CDR3 DNA follows: TGTGCCAGCTCACCGACTGCTAGCTCCTACGAGCAGTACTTC. Translating it yields CASSPTASSYEQYF.

The chain uses TRBV28 and TRBJ2-5; D is uncertain. Trimming removed 5 bases at V and 5 bases at J, with 12 bases between. This CDR3 spans 13 amino acids. Germline CDR1 MDHEN, CDR2 SYDVKM. CDR3 sequence reads: CASSQSRVETQYF. CDR3 bases: TGTGCCAGCAGTCAAAGCCGAGTGGAGACCCAGTACTTC.

V and J are TRBV12-3 or TRBV12-4 and TRBJ1-1; D is uncertain. The CDR3 sequence is 12 residues long. V was cut by 6 bases and J by 2 bases, with 7 bases left in between. The CDR3 coding sequence is TGTGCCAGCAGCCACAGTAACACTGAAGCTTTCTTT. Translated: CASSHSNTEAFF.

The rearrangement links TRBV27 to TRBJ2-7; 9 bases agree with TRBD2. J lost 5 bases, V lost 6 bases, and 14 bases had no gene match. CDR1 MNHEY and CDR2 SMNVEV come from the germline V gene (reference sequence). The CDR3 is 16 amino acids. The CDR3 spells CASRGDTSGRLNEQYF. DNA for the CDR3: TGTGCCAGCAGGGGGGACACGAGCGGGAGGCTAAACGAGCAGTACTTC.

This clone was observed once. The V and J genes are TRBV11-2 and TRBJ2-5, with D perhaps TRBD2 (6 bases). The CDR3 covers 16 residues. Trimming cost V 5 bases and J 3 bases, with 19 bases left between them. Germline V gene data show CDR1 as SGHAT and CDR2 as FQNNGV. The CDR3, as DNA: TGTGCCAGCAGCCCTGGGAAGGACGGAGGGAAAGAGACCCAGTACTTC. Residues: CASSPGKDGGKETQYF.

The chain recombines TRBV19 with TRBJ2-3, with 12 bases matching TRBD2. There are 14 residues in the CDR3. With V trimmed by 10 bases and J by 4 bases, 6 bases remained unmatched. Germline V gene data show CDR1 as LNHDA and CDR2 as SQIVND (reference sequence). The CDR3 region is CATMTSGGADTQYF. The DNA for the CDR3 is TGTGCCACTATGACTAGCGGGGGAGCAGATACGCAGTATTTT.

The V and J genes are TRBV5-1 and TRBJ1-2; TRBD1 is a possible D gene (6 bases). Germline lookup yields CDR1 SGHRS and CDR2 YFSETQ. V lost 2 bases to trimming and J lost 7 bases, with 15 bases between them. The CDR3 is 14 amino acids. CDR3 region: CASSFDQGSSGYTF. CDR3 DNA sequence: TGCGCCAGCAGCTTCGACCAGGGGTCCTCTGGCTACACCTTC.

The V call is TRBV11-3, the J call TRBJ2-3, with 11 bases lining up with TRBD2. CDR3 size: 16 residues. From germline, CDR1 is SGHNT and CDR2 YENEEA. V trimming: 2 bases; J trimming: 0 bases; junction bases outside the gene matches: 1. Written as DNA, the CDR3 is TGTGCCAGCAGCTTACTAGCGGGGGGTAGCACAGATACGCAGTATTTT. It specifies CASSLLAGGSTDTQYF.

The chain links TRBV4-1 to TRBJ1-5; TRBD1 matches 8 bases. J gave up 9 bases and V 3 bases, and 10 bases lay outside the gene matches. The CDR3 consists of 15 residues. Germline V gene lookup returns CDR1 MGHRA and CDR2 YSYEKL. The CDR3 DNA follows: TGCGCCAGCAGCCACCCAGGGGGCCTTGATGGGCCCCAGCATTTT. As protein: CASSHPGGLDGPQHF.

This clone was observed once. This sequence joins TRBV10-3 and TRBJ2-2; 12 positions agree with TRBD2. The CDR3 loop spans 18 amino acids. Germline-derived CDR1 and CDR2 are ENHRY and SYGVKD. V dropped 6 bases and J dropped 0; count of bases not matched to a gene: 8. The CDR3 DNA reads TGTGCCATCAGGCCGGGACTAGCGGGCCCTGCGAACACCGGGGAGCTGTTTTTT. This translates into CAIRPGLAGPANTGELFF.

The genes are TRBV15 and TRBJ2-5; the match to TRBD2 covers 7 bases. V trimming: 1 base; J trimming: 5 bases; junction bases outside the gene matches: 7. The length of the CDR3 is 15 residues. Looked up from germline, CDR1 is LNHNV and CDR2 is YYDKDF (reference sequence). DNA for the CDR3: TGTGCCACCAGCAGAGGTTTAGCGGGTTGGGAGACCCAGTACTTC. Its translation is CATSRGLAGWETQYF.

This clone was seen more than once but under ten times. The V call is TRBV6-5, the J call TRBJ2-5; 7 nucleotides align to TRBD2. V trimming: 8 bases; J trimming: 5 bases; junction bases outside the gene matches: 8. Germline CDR1 and CDR2: MNHEY and SVGAGI. The CDR3 covers 13 residues. The CDR3 DNA follows: TGTGCCAGCGCCGGGGGGTCATGGGAGACCCAGTACTTC. This gives the protein CASAGGSWETQYF.

J is TRBJ1-4 and V is TRBV7-9, with D unresolved. The germline V gene encodes CDR1 SEHNR and CDR2 FQNEAQ (reference sequence). The CDR3 contains 12 residues. Deletions cut 10 bases from V and 7 bases from J, with 13 bases between. CDR3 protein: CANSVEGEKLFF. The CDR3 nucleotides are TGTGCCAACTCGGTAGAGGGTGAAAAACTGTTTTTT. Full variable domain (outside the CDR3, taken from reference TRBV7-9 and TRBJ1-4): DTGVSQNPRHKITKRGQNVTFRCDPISEHNRLYWYRQTLGQGPEFLTYFQNEAQLEKSRLLSDRFSAERPKGSFSTLEIQRTEQGDSAMYLCANSVEGEKLFFGSGTQLSVL.

V and J are TRBV24-1 and TRBJ1-4; D is ambiguous. Deletions cut 7 bases from V and 1 base from J, with 12 bases between. This CDR3 has 15 amino acids. From germline, CDR1 is KGHDR and CDR2 SFDVKD. CDR3 sequence reads: CATRVDGVTNEKLFF. The DNA for the CDR3 is TGTGCCACCAGGGTTGACGGGGTAACTAATGAAAAACTGTTTTTT.

The CDR3 sequence is CASSVLSGGHNEQFF. The CDR3 DNA reads TGTGCCAGCAGTGTACTTAGCGGGGGCCACAATGAGCAGTTCTTC. The rearrangement links TRBV2 to TRBJ2-1; 9 bases fit TRBD2. J was trimmed by 5 bases and V by 4 bases; bases with no gene match: 6. This CDR3 comprises 15 residues. Germline CDR1 SNHLY, CDR2 FYNNEI. The full variable domain, completed using reference TRBV2 and TRBJ2-1, is EPEVTQTPSHQVTQMGQEVILRCVPISNHLYFYWYRQILGQKVEFLVSFYNNEISEKSEIFDDQFSVERPDGSNFTLKIRSTKLEDSAMYFCASSVLSGGHNEQFFGPGTRLTVL.

V usage is TRBV9 and J usage is TRBJ2-7; D not resolved. The germline V gene has CDR1 SGDLS and CDR2 YYNGEE. With 1 base removed from V and 3 bases from J, the gap between germline ends came to 11 bases. This CDR3 is 14 amino acids long. This CDR3 reads CASSVSAVFYEQYF. The CDR3 DNA reads TGTGCCAGCAGCGTATCCGCGGTCTTCTACGAGCAGTACTTC.

The V and J genes are TRBV29-1 and TRBJ2-7; 7 bases are shared with TRBD2. CDR3 length: 13 amino acids. Germline CDR1 is SQVTM and CDR2 is ANQGSEA. V lost 5 bases and J lost 3; bases outside the gene matches: 7. CDR3 protein: CSVRFGDYYEQYF. DNA for the CDR3: TGCAGCGTTCGGTTTGGGGACTACTACGAGCAGTACTTC.

This clone appeared a single time. This chain joins TRBV6-1 and TRBJ2-3; 9 positions agree with TRBD1. This CDR3 is built from 16 residues. Germline loops: CDR1 MNHNS, CDR2 SASEGT. Trimming took 1 base from V and 4 from J; bases not matched to a gene: 6. The CDR3 nucleotides read TGTGCCAGCAGTGAAGAGTTGCGACAGGGGGCAGATACGCAGTATTTT. It codes for CASSEELRQGADTQYF.